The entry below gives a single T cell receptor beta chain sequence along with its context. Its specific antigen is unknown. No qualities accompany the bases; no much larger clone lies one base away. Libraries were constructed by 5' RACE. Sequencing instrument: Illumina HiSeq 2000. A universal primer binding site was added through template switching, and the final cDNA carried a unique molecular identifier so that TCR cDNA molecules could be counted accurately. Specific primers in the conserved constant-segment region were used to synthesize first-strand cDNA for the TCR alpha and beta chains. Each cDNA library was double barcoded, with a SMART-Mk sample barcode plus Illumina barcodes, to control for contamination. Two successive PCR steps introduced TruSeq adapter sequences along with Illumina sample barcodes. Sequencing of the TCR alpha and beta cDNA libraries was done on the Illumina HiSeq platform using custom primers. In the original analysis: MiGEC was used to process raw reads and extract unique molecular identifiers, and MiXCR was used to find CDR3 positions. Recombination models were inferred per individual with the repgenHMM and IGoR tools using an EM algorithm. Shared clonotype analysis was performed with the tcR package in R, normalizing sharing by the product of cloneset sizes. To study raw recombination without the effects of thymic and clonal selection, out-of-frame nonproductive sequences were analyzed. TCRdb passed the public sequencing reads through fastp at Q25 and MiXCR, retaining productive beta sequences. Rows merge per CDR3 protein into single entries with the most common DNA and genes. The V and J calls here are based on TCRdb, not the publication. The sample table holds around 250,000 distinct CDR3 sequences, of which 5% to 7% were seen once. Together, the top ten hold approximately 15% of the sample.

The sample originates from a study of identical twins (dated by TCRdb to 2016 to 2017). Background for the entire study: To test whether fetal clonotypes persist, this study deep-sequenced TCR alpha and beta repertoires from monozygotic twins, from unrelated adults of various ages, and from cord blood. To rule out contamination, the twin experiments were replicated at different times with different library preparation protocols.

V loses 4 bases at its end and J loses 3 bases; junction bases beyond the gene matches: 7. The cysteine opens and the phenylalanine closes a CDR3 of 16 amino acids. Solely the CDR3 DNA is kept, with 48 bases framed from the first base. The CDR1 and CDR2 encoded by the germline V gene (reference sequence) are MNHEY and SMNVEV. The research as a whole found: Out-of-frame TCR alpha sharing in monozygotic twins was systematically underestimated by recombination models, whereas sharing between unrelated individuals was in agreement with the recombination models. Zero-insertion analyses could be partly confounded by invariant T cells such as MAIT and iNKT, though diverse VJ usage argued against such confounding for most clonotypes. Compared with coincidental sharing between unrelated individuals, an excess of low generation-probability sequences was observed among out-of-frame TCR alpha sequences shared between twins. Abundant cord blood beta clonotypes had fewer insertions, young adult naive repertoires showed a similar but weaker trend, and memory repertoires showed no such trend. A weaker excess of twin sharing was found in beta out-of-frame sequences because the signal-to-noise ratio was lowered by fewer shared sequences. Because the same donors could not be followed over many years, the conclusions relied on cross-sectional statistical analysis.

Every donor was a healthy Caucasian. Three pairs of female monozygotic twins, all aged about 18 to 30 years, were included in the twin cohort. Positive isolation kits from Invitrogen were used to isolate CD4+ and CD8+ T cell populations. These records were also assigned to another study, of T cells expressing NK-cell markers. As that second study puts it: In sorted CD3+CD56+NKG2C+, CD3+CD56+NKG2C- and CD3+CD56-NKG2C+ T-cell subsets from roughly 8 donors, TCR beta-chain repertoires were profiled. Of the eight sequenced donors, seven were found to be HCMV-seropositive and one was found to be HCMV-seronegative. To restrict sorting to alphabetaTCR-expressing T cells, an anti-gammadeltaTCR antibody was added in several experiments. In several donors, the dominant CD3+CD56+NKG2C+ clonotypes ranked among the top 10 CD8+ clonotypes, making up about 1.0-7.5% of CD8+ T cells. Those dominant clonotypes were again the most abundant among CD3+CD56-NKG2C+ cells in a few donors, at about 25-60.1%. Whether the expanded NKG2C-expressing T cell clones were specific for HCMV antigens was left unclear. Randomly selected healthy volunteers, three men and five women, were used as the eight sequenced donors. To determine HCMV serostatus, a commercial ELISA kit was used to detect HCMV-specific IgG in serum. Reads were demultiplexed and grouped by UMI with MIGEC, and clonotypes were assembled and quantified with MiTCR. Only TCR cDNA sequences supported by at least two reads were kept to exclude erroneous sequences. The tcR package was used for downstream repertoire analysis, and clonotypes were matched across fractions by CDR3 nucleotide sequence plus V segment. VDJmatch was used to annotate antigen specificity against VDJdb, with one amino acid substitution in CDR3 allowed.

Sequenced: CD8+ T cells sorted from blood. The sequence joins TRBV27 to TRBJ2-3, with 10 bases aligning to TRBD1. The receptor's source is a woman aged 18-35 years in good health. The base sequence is TGTGCCAGCAGTTCCCGTGGACAGGGGGAGACAGATACGCAGTATTTT. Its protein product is CASSSRGQGETDTQYF.